The entry below gives a single T cell receptor (beta chain) sequence along with its context. One entry per CDR3 protein, called by TCRdb with MiXCR from the 5' RACE reads. Of about 120,000 distinct CDR3 sequences in the sample, over 9% were seen once. The data derive from a study of spatial heterogeneity in lung cancer. The time point denotes: blood at routine non-recurrence follow-up after resection. Sequencing was performed on whole RNA extracted from tumor and nontumor lung tissue, or from frozen PBMC, and the material was left unsorted. The V end lost 1 base, the J end lost 2 bases, and 7 bases lay between the germline ends. CDR3 size: 14 residues. Germline V gene data show CDR1 as SGHDN and CDR2 as FVKESK.

The receptor was derived from a male donor with early-stage non-small cell lung cancer. Sequences were derived from PBMCs, sampled at follow-up. V is TRBV14 and J is TRBJ2-3; unclear D gene. DNA of the CDR3: TGTGCCAGCAGCCAAGGCGTGGTCACAGATACGCAGTATTTT. It is translated as CASSQGVVTDTQYF.